The present T cell receptor beta chain was sequenced within a study of blood T cells in healthy people across ages. The V and J ends lost 5 bases and 1 base respectively, with 14 bases between them. Germline V gene data show CDR1 as SEHNR and CDR2 as FQNEAQ (reference sequence). There are 15 residues in the CDR3. Combining a sample-barcoded 5' primer with a J-beta primer mix, a second PCR ran for about 7 to 12 cycles. TCRdb called the 5' RACE reads again in MiXCR, with one record for every CDR3 protein. The repertoire holds around 800,000 distinct CDR3 sequences, with around 45% as singletons. Russia was home to the donors, healthy Caucasian individuals aged about 6 to 90. The sample holds many counts of this clonotype.

The V gene is TRBV7-9, the J gene TRBJ2-5, with D hard to call. The material sequenced was blood. The receptor was isolated from an older man in good health. The CDR3 spells CASSPVGSSQETQYF. As DNA, the CDR3 is TGTGCCAGCAGCCCCGTAGGGTCCTCCCAAGAGACCCAGTACTTC.